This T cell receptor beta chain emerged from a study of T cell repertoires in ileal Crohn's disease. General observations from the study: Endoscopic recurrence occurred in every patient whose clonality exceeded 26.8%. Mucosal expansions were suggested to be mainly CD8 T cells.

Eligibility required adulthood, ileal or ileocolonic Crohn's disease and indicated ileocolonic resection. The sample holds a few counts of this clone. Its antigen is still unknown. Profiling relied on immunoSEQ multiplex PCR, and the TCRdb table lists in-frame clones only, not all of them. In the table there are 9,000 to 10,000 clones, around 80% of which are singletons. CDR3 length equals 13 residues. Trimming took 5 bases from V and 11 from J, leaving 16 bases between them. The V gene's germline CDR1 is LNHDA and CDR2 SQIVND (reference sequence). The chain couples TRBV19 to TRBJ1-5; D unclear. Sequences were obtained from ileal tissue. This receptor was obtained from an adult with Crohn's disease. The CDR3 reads CASSPDGLVAQHF. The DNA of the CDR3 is TGTGCCAGTAGTCCCGATGGTTTAGTGGCCCAGCATTTT.